A single sample gave rise to the 14 T cell receptor beta chains below, sequenced in a study of blood T cells in healthy people across ages. A J-beta primer mix and a sample-barcoded 5' primer were used in a second PCR of about 6 to 12 cycles. TCRdb ran MiXCR on the 5' RACE reads and lists one entry per CDR3 protein. The sample has nearly 1 million distinct CDR3 sequences, roughly 51% seen once. The specimen sequenced was blood. The receptors here all came from a woman in her sixties in good health.

J is TRBJ1-1 and V is TRBV20-1; D is ambiguous. The V gene's germline CDR1 is DFQATT and CDR2 SNEGSKA (reference sequence). The CDR3 is made up of 15 amino acids. V was cut by 1 base and J by 1 base, with 13 bases left in between. The CDR3 bases are TGCAGTGCTAGAGGTGCCAGACAATCGAACACTGAAGCTTTCTTT. As protein: CSARGARQSNTEAFF.

This clonotype was observed a handful of times. The V and J genes are TRBV20-1 and TRBJ2-4; D not certain. There are 13 residues in the CDR3. CDR1 and CDR2 (germline): DFQATT, SNEGSKA (reference sequence). Deletions cut 6 bases from V and 2 bases from J, with 11 bases between. DNA of the CDR3: TGCAGTGCGTCAGACAAGACCAAAAACATTCAGTACTTC. Amino acid sequence: CSASDKTKNIQYF.

This clonotype has more than one count but fewer than ten. The V and J genes are TRBV12-3 or TRBV12-4 and TRBJ1-4; D not certain. The CDR3 runs 12 residues. Deletions cut 0 bases from V and 14 bases from J, with 10 bases between. CDR3 residues: CASSLAEAKLFF. The CDR3 DNA reads TGTGCCAGCAGTTTAGCGGAGGCAAAGCTGTTTTTT.

This clonotype showed up just a few times. J is TRBJ2-3 and V is TRBV20-1, with D tentatively TRBD2 (5 bases). The ends were cut back, 5 bases at V and 3 bases at J, with 9 bases in the middle. Germline V lookup: CDR1 DFQATT, CDR2 SNEGSKA (reference sequence). The CDR3 sequence is 12 residues long. The CDR3 region is CSALRDTDTQYF. The CDR3 DNA reads TGCAGTGCTCTACGGGATACAGATACGCAGTATTTT.

J is TRBJ1-2 and V is TRBV20-1, with 8 bases that match TRBD1. Per germline, CDR1 DFQATT and CDR2 SNEGSKA (reference sequence). This CDR3 has 13 residues. J lost 3 bases, V lost 5 bases, and 5 bases had no gene match. CDR3 in amino acids: CSALTGGDYGYTF. The CDR3 DNA reads as TGCAGTGCTCTTACAGGGGGGGACTATGGCTACACCTTC.

This chain links TRBV4-3 with TRBJ2-7; 14 nucleotides line up with TRBD2. Trimming at V came to 6 bases and at J to 2 bases, leaving 9 bases not matched to a gene. CDR1 LGHNA and CDR2 YSLEER come from the germline V gene. This CDR3 has 17 residues. CDR3 sequence (DNA): TGCGCCAGCAGTAGACTAGCGGGAGGGCGGTTGGCCTACGAGCAGTACTTC. It yields the protein CASSRLAGGRLAYEQYF.

This clonotype was observed at least ten times. V gene TRBV7-2 combines with J gene TRBJ2-5, with unresolved D. The CDR3 runs to 13 residues. V was clipped by 5 bases and J by 3 bases, with 10 bases between them. Per the germline V gene, CDR1 is SGHTA and CDR2 is FQGNSA. CDR3 sequence: CASSPWAEETQYF. CDR3 sequence (DNA): TGTGCCAGCAGCCCCTGGGCGGAAGAGACCCAGTACTTC.

This clonotype was observed many times. The V call is TRBV12-3 or TRBV12-4, the J call TRBJ2-3; 11 nucleotides match TRBD2. The CDR3 extends over 16 amino acids. Trimming cost V 6 bases and J 2 bases; bases outside gene matches: 7. The CDR3 region has the DNA TGTGCCAGCAGGACCGGGACTAGCGGAATCACAGATACGCAGTATTTT. This gives the protein CASRTGTSGITDTQYF.

This clonotype was counted only a few times. The chain links TRBV20-1 to TRBJ2-7, with D unresolved. The germline gives CDR1 DFQATT, CDR2 SNEGSKA (reference sequence). V was cut by 4 bases and J by 2 bases, with 18 bases left in between. CDR3 length: 15 amino acids. The DNA of the CDR3 is TGCAGTGCTACACCCGTCGAAGGTGTCACCTACGAGCAGTACTTC. Translation: CSATPVEGVTYEQYF.

This chain joins TRBV25-1 and TRBJ2-3, with D perhaps matching TRBD1 (6 bases). The CDR3 runs 14 residues. With 8 bases removed from V and 4 bases from J, the gap between germline ends came to 16 bases. The germline gives CDR1 MGHDK, CDR2 SYGVNS. CDR3 DNA: TGTGCCAGCCGAGCACGACAGGTGGCAGATACGCAGTATTTT. Encoded protein: CASRARQVADTQYF.

The chain employs TRBV4-2 and TRBJ2-1; D remains unclear. The CDR3 sequence is 12 residues long. Between the trimmed V and J ends, which lost 0 bases and 5 bases, there was a span of 2 bases. Germline CDR1 reads LGHNA; CDR2 reads YNFKEQ. The CDR3 nucleotides read TGTGCCAGCAGCCAAGAGAACAATGAGCAGTTCTTC. As protein: CASSQENNEQFF.

V and J are TRBV6-5 and TRBJ2-1; possibly TRBD1 for D (5 bases). CDR3 length: 15 amino acids. Germline CDR1 and CDR2: MNHEY and SVGAGI. Trimming cost V 1 base and J 3 bases, with 10 bases left between them. The CDR3 nucleotides read TGTGCCAGCAGTTACTATGTAGGGGTCTACAATGAGCAGTTCTTC. Its translation: CASSYYVGVYNEQFF.

The DNA for the CDR3 is TGCAGTGCTTCCCTTCGAGGGAGCTACAATGAGCAGTTCTTC. This translates into CSASLRGSYNEQFF. The chain is built from TRBV20-1 and TRBJ2-1, with a tentative D call TRBD2 (5 bases). The CDR3 covers 14 residues. Germline V gene data show CDR1 as DFQATT and CDR2 as SNEGSKA (reference sequence). V shed 5 bases and J shed 3 bases, with 14 bases lying between them.

This clonotype came up a few times. The rearrangement links TRBV3-1 to TRBJ2-1; D may be TRBD2 (6 bases). Germline V gives CDR1 LGHDT, CDR2 YNNKEL (reference sequence). V lost 6 bases to trimming and J lost 7 bases, with 13 bases between them. This CDR3 has 13 amino acids. CDR3 residues: CASRIAGTNEQFF. The CDR3 coding sequence is TGTGCCAGCAGGATCGCCGGGACTAATGAGCAGTTCTTC.